This TCR beta chain was sequenced for a study of T-cell memory formation after mild COVID-19. CDR3 length: 14 residues. The V gene's germline CDR1 is MNHNY and CDR2 SVGAGI (reference sequence). Trimming stripped 6 bases from V and 1 base from J, with 12 bases between. UMIs and sample barcodes were carried by the TCR alpha and TCR beta cDNA libraries that 5'RACE produced using constant-segment primers. MiXCR, run by TCRdb on the 5' RACE reads, gives a single entry per CDR3 protein. The sample has more than 300,000 distinct CDR3 sequences, about 13% seen once. Broader study findings: Clones that contracted clustered mainly in CM and EM if CD4+ and in EMRA if CD8+.

In its sample, this clonotype was seen a few times. Its antigen is unknown. The clonotype comes from a young man who had mild COVID-19 (a few samples of this study predate the infection). Cell type and time point are not known. The V gene is TRBV6-6, the J gene TRBJ1-2; a weak D match, TRBD1 (6 bases). Material for sequencing was PBMCs or a T cell subset sorted from them (not recorded which). CDR3 protein: CASSRRGGNYGYTF. The CDR3 nucleotides read TGTGCCAGCAGCCGTAGGGGGGGTAACTATGGCTACACCTTC.